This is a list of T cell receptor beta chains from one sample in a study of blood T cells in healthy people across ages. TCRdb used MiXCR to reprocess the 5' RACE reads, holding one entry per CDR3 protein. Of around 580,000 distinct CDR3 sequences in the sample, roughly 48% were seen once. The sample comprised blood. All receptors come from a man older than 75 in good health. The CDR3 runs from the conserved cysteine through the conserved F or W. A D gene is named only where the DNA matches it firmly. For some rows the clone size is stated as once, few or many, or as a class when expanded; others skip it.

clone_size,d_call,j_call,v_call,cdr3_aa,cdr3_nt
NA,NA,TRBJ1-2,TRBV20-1,CSAYTGTGNYGYTF,TGCAGTGCATATACTGGGACGGGGAACTATGGCTACACCTTC
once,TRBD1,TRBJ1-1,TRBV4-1,CASSGQGQVLGEAFF,TGCGCCAGCAGCGGACAGGGGCAGGTTTTGGGTGAAGCTTTCTTT
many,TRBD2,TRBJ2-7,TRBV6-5,CASSSSRTGTSGKSYEQYF,TGTGCCAGCAGTTCTTCCCGAACCGGGACTAGCGGGAAGTCCTACGAGCAGTACTTC
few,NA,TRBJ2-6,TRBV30,CAWTQDLRYSSGANVLTF,TGTGCCTGGACCCAGGACCTACGATACAGCTCTGGGGCCAACGTCCTGACTTTC
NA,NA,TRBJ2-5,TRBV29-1,CSVELGEETQYF,TGCAGCGTTGAGTTGGGGGAAGAGACCCAGTACTTC
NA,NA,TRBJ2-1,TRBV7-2,CASSLEGGLNEQFF,TGTGCCAGCAGCTTAGAGGGGGGGCTCAATGAGCAGTTCTTC
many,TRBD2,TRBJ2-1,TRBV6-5,CASSYSPFVRGGGNEQFF,TGTGCCAGCAGTTACTCGCCCTTCGTGCGGGGGGGCGGCAATGAGCAGTTCTTC
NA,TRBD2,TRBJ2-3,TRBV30,CAWTSGSTDTQYF,TGTGCCTGGACTAGCGGTAGCACAGATACGCAGTATTTT
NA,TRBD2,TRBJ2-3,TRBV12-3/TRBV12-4,CASSFRLAGAPHTQYF,TGTGCCAGCAGTTTCCGGCTAGCGGGAGCGCCCCATACGCAGTATTTT
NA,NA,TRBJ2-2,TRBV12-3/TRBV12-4,CASSKTQAGELFF,TGTGCCAGCAGCAAGACTCAGGCCGGGGAGCTGTTTTTT
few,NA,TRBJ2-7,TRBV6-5,CASSYGVRSYEQYF,TGTGCCAGCAGTTATGGGGTTAGATCCTACGAGCAGTACTTC
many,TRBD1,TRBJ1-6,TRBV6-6,CASSHGQGNSPLHF,TGTGCCAGCAGTCATGGACAGGGGAATTCACCCCTCCACTTT
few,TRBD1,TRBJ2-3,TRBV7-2,CASSLDRQADTQYF,TGTGCCAGCAGCTTGGACAGGCAGGCAGATACGCAGTATTTT
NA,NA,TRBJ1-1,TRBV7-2,CASSLAETVAYLEAFF,TGTGCCAGCAGCTTAGCGGAGACTGTAGCTTACCTTGAAGCTTTCTTT
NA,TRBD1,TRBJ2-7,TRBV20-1,CSAIPAGGGYEQYF,TGCAGTGCTATCCCTGCAGGGGGTGGTTACGAGCAGTACTTC
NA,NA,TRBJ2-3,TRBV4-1,CASSHLSTDTQYF,TGCGCCAGCAGCCACCTGAGCACAGATACGCAGTATTTT
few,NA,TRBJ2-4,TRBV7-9,CASSATSDQQYF,TGTGCCAGCAGCGCAACTAGTGATCAGCAGTACTTC
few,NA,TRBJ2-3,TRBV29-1,CSAPGVATDTQYF,TGCAGCGCCCCAGGGGTAGCCACAGATACGCAGTATTTT
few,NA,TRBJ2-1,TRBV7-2,CASSPKTGSSYNEQFF,TGTGCCAGCAGCCCGAAGACAGGCAGCTCCTACAATGAGCAGTTCTTC
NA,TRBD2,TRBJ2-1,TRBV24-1,CATSDPRVAGVAEQFF,TGTGCCACCAGTGATCCACGGGTAGCGGGAGTTGCTGAGCAGTTCTTC
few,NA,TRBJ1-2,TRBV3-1,CASSHGNGYTF,TGTGCCAGCAGCCACGGGAATGGCTACACCTTC
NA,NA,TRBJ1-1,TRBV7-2,CASSLPPVGLNTEAFF,TGTGCCAGCAGCTTACCCCCGGTAGGACTGAACACTGAAGCTTTCTTT
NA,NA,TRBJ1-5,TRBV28,CASRSLESNQPQHF,TGTGCCAGCAGAAGTTTAGAGAGCAATCAGCCCCAGCATTTT
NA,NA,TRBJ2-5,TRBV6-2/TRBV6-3,CASSHRRTGYQETQYF,TGTGCCAGCAGTCACCGGAGAACAGGGTACCAAGAGACCCAGTACTTC
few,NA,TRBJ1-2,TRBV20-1,CSARDVTRGFPLGYTF,TGCAGTGCTAGAGACGTGACCCGGGGGTTCCCTCTAGGCTACACCTTC
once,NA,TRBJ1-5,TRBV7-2,CASSLGGAGVNQPQHF,TGTGCCAGCAGCTTAGGGGGGGCAGGGGTCAATCAGCCCCAGCATTTT
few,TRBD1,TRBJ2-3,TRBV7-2,CASSLEGQGVDTQYF,TGTGCCAGCAGCTTAGAGGGACAGGGAGTGGATACGCAGTATTTT